The 19 T cell receptor beta chains in this list originate from one sample, sequenced in a study of PD-L1 blockade in urothelial cancer (dated 2017 in TCRdb). The sample's time point label, decoded: pretreatment peripheral blood. Receptor amplification or capture employed the immunoSEQ multiplex PCR assay. This immuneACCESS table, as held by TCRdb, lists in-frame sequences with V and J called but not all clones. Of the missing ones, under half trace to an unresolved V gene in checked studies; the others have no known cause. Counted in this sample were more than 50,000 clones; 81% of them appeared once. The top ten hold under 3.5% of the sample. Sequences were derived from PBMCs, sampled around atezolizumab (anti-PD-L1) treatment. The receptors stem from a man aged 65 to 79 with urothelial cancer.

This rearrangement joins TRBV11-2 to TRBJ1-4; D gene uncertain. Per the germline V gene, CDR1 is SGHAT and CDR2 is FQNNGV. This CDR3 has 16 residues. Deletions cut 4 bases from V and 4 bases from J, with 16 bases between. The DNA of the CDR3 is TGTGCCAGCAGCTCCGCTCAGACCCGGAGTAATGAAAAACTGTTTTTT. This sequence encodes CASSSAQTRSNEKLFF.

This chain links TRBV5-6 with TRBJ2-1; 8 positions agree with TRBD1. The germline CDR1 and CDR2 sequences are SGHDT and YYEEEE. Trimming at V came to 4 bases and at J to 5 bases, leaving 8 bases not matched to a gene. The length of the CDR3 is 15 residues. The CDR3 protein is CASSPLTGANNEQFF. The CDR3 DNA follows: TGTGCCAGCAGCCCTTTGACAGGGGCCAACAATGAGCAGTTCTTC.

A single count supports this clone. The chain employs TRBV11-2 and TRBJ2-7, with D maybe TRBD2 (5 bases). V was clipped by 1 base and J by 3 bases, with 10 bases between them. The CDR3 length is 14 residues. Germline CDR1 SGHAT, CDR2 FQNNGV. The CDR3 loop reads CASSLAREDYEQYF. The CDR3 DNA reads as TGTGCCAGCAGCTTAGCCCGGGAAGACTACGAGCAGTACTTC.

This chain links TRBV30 with TRBJ2-7, with 8 bases fitting TRBD2. J lost 0 bases, V lost 5 bases, and 6 bases had no gene match. The CDR3 is 14 residues long. From germline, CDR1 is GTSNPN and CDR2 SVGIG (reference sequence). CDR3 sequence: CAWGRGTSSYEQYF. As DNA, the CDR3 is TGTGCCTGGGGCCGCGGGACTAGCTCCTACGAGCAGTACTTC.

The chain employs TRBV10-3 and TRBJ2-3, with 13 bases identical to TRBD2. Germline CDR1 reads ENHRY; CDR2 reads SYGVKD. The CDR3 is made up of 15 amino acids. The V segment lost 6 bases and the J segment 2 bases; nucleotides outside the gene matches: 2. The DNA for the CDR3 is TGTGCCATCAGGGGACTAGCGGGAATCACAGATACGCAGTATTTT. Translation gives CAIRGLAGITDTQYF.

V gene TRBV18 combines with J gene TRBJ1-1; 8 nucleotides align to TRBD1. Unmatched junction bases numbered 3, after V lost 3 bases and J lost 6 bases. CDR1 and CDR2 from the germline V gene are KGHSH and LQKENI. The CDR3 extends over 13 amino acids. The CDR3, as DNA: TGTGCCAGCTCACCGCGGACAGGGTCTGAAGCTTTCTTT. Encoded protein: CASSPRTGSEAFF.

The CDR3 DNA sequence: TGTGCCAGCAGTTACTCGAGTGCGGGGGGGATCAATGAGCAGTTCTTC. It yields the protein CASSYSSAGGINEQFF. The chain combines TRBV6-5 with TRBJ2-1, with TRBD2 matching 9 bases. CDR1 and CDR2 from the germline V gene are MNHEY and SVGAGI. The CDR3 is 16 amino acids. Trimming at V came to 0 bases and at J to 6 bases, leaving 6 bases not matched to a gene.

The rearrangement joins TRBV6-5 to TRBJ2-7; maybe TRBD2 (5 bases). CDR3 length: 14 amino acids. V was trimmed by 5 bases and J by 9 bases, leaving 20 bases between them. Germline V gene data show CDR1 as MNHEY and CDR2 as SVGAGI. The CDR3 coding sequence is TGTGCCAGCAGTCCCACTATCGGAGGAGAGGGGCAGTACTTC. Translated: CASSPTIGGEGQYF.

This clone was recorded only once. The V gene is TRBV10-3, the J gene TRBJ2-3, with TRBD1 matching over 9 bases. Trimming removed 6 bases from V and 4 bases from J; junction bases left unmatched: 14. Looked up from germline, CDR1 is ENHRY and CDR2 is SYGVKD. CDR3 length: 17 amino acids. The DNA for the CDR3 is TGTGCCATCAGGGGACCGGGACAGGGATCGGGGGCAGATACGCAGTATTTT. Translation: CAIRGPGQGSGADTQYF.

This sequence joins TRBV19 and TRBJ2-7; TRBD1 matches 8 bases. After removal of 1 base from V and 9 bases from J, the junction contained 23 bases not matched to a gene. In germline, CDR1 is LNHDA, CDR2 SQIVND (reference sequence). The CDR3 has 19 residues. CDR3 sequence reads: CASSIGGSGSAGGASVQYF. The CDR3 coding sequence is TGTGCCAGTAGTATAGGTGGTTCGGGGTCGGCAGGGGGCGCGTCGGTGCAGTACTTC.

The V and J genes are TRBV5-1 and TRBJ1-1; D perhaps matches TRBD1 (5 bases). This CDR3 has 13 residues. V shed 3 bases and J shed 8 bases, with 14 bases lying between them. Germline V gene sequence: CDR1 SGHRS, CDR2 YFSETQ. CDR3 DNA sequence: TGCGCCAGCAGCTCTGGGACTGGCGGGGAAGCTTTCTTT. Translation: CASSSGTGGEAFF.

In its sample, this clone was seen once. The chain uses TRBV6-4 and TRBJ2-7; TRBD2 matches at 12 bases. From germline, CDR1 is MRHNA and CDR2 SNTAGT. The ends lost 6 bases at V and 3 bases at J; junction bases unmatched: 6. This CDR3 has 15 residues. The CDR3 reads CASSALAGGLYEQYF. The DNA for the CDR3 is TGTGCCAGCAGCGCCCTAGCGGGAGGGCTCTACGAGCAGTACTTC.

This clone was observed once. The V call is TRBV6-5, the J call TRBJ1-1, with D possibly matching TRBD1 (5 bases). There are 16 residues in the CDR3. Looked up from germline, CDR1 is MNHEY and CDR2 is SVGAGI. V lost 0 bases to trimming and J lost 5 bases, with 16 bases between them. DNA of the CDR3: TGTGCCAGCAGTTACTCGAGAGGGACTCCCCTGACTGAAGCTTTCTTT. Residues: CASSYSRGTPLTEAFF.

The J gene is TRBJ1-5, the V gene TRBV30; the D gene is possibly TRBD1 (6 bases). Germline values: CDR1 GTSNPN, CDR2 SVGIG (reference sequence). This CDR3 is 15 amino acids long. Trimming took 0 bases from V and 4 from J, leaving 13 bases between them. CDR3 bases: TGTGCCTGGAGTGTGGCAGGGGCTTGGAATCAGCCCCAGCATTTT. Its protein product is CAWSVAGAWNQPQHF.

The chain couples TRBV10-3 to TRBJ1-1; D is perhaps TRBD1 (5 bases). The V and J ends lost 8 bases and 5 bases respectively, with 15 bases between them. The CDR3 is 13 residues long. The germline V gene encodes CDR1 ENHRY and CDR2 SYGVKD. The DNA for the CDR3 is TGTGCCATCGCGGTGCCAGGGTATACTGAAGCTTTCTTT. Protein: CAIAVPGYTEAFF.

V usage is TRBV10-2 and J usage is TRBJ2-1; 7 bases are shared with TRBD1. Germline CDR1 is WSHSY and CDR2 is SAAADI. V lost 3 bases and J lost 3; bases outside the gene matches: 2. This CDR3 has 14 residues. The CDR3 region has the DNA TGCGCCAGCAGTGAACAGGGGAGCTACAATGAGCAGTTCTTC. Amino acid sequence: CASSEQGSYNEQFF.

The chain has TRBV27 and TRBJ1-4; D is unresolved. This CDR3 is 15 amino acids long. CDR1 and CDR2 from the germline V gene are MNHEY and SMNVEV (reference sequence). Trimming cost V 5 bases and J 0 bases, with 10 bases left between them. CDR3 amino acids: CASSKRAATNEKLFF. The DNA of the CDR3 is TGTGCCAGCAGTAAGAGGGCAGCAACTAATGAAAAACTGTTTTTT.

The chain has TRBV19 and TRBJ1-5; no definite D call. The CDR3 is 16 amino acids. V lost 7 bases to trimming and J lost 0 bases, with 16 bases between them. Germline V gene sequence: CDR1 LNHDA, CDR2 SQIVND (reference sequence). The CDR3 nucleotides read TGTGCCAGTACCCGCCGGGTGGAGGCTAGCAATCAGCCCCAGCATTTT. It codes for CASTRRVEASNQPQHF.

The genes are TRBV27 and TRBJ2-2; 9 positions agree with TRBD2. The V gene's germline CDR1 is MNHEY and CDR2 SMNVEV (reference sequence). The trim removed 1 base at V and 5 bases at J, leaving 5 bases unmatched. The CDR3 totals 16 residues. This chain's CDR3 is CASSLLAGVGTGELFF. Written as DNA, the CDR3 is TGTGCCAGCAGTTTATTAGCGGGAGTCGGTACCGGGGAGCTGTTTTTT.